This T cell receptor (beta chain) was captured in a study of shared clonotypes between healthy human individuals. Overall study findings and caveats: Larger estimated richness was generally seen in naive subsets than in memory subsets. Naive CD4 clonotypes were shared across a few donors at about 5.3%.

TCRdb's table, derived via immunoSEQ multiplex PCR, lists solely in-frame clones and lacks some. The data show approximately 1.5 million clones, under 99% seen once. On this clone: Its matching antigen is unknown. Other DNA sequences of this sample code for an identical CDR3.

From germline, CDR1 is DFQATT and CDR2 SNEGSKA (reference sequence). Trimming cost V 5 bases and J 5 bases, with 7 bases left between them. The CDR3 is 10 amino acids. Every contributor of samples was a Caucasian grown-up residing in Nashville, Tennessee. In the CD4+ fraction, cells were divided into CD45RA+ naive and CD45RA-negative memory subsets. This TCR was sampled from a man aged 30-40 years in good health. The specimen sequenced was naive CD4+ T cells sorted from blood. Noted subset: CD45RA+ positively selected. The chain combines TRBV20-1 with TRBJ2-7; D remains ambiguous. The DNA for the CDR3 is TGCAGTGCTTCTTCCGACGAGCAGTACTTC. Amino acid sequence: CSASSDEQYF.